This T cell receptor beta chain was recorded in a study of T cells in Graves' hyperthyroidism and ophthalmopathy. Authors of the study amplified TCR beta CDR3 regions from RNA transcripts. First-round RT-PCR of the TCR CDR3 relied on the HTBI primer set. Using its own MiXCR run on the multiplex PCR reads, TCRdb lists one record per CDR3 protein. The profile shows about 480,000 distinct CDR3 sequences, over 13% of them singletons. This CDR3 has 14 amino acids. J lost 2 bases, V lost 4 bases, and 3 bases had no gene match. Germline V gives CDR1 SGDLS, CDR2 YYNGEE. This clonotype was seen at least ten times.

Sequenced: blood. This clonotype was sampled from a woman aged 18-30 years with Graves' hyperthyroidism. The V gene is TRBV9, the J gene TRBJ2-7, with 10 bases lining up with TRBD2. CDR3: CASSPLAGTYEQYF. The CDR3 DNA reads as TGTGCCAGCAGCCCACTAGCGGGAACCTACGAGCAGTACTTC.